The rows below give T cell receptor beta chains drawn from one sample of a study of blood T cells in healthy people across ages. TCRdb re-called the 5' RACE reads with MiXCR, one entry per CDR3 protein. The sample has just over 800,000 distinct CDR3 sequences, approximately 65% seen once. Sequences were obtained from blood. The source of these receptors is a man aged 30 to 45 in good health. Each CDR3 is given with its conserved first and last residue. A D gene is named only where the DNA matches it firmly. The listing skips clone size in some rows; elsewhere it reads once, few, many or a size class.

TRBJ2-1 . . TRBV20-1 TGCAGTGCTAGAGACCCAGCGCAAGAAGCTAATGAGCAGTTCTTC CSARDPAQEANEQFF
TRBJ2-1 . . TRBV4-3 TGCGCCAGCAGCCAAGGGATAGGGAGCTCCTACAATGAGCAGTTCTTC CASSQGIGSSYNEQFF
TRBJ2-7 . . TRBV7-2 TGTGCCAGCAGCTTGAGTCTCGGTAGCTCCTACGAGCAGTACTTC CASSLSLGSSYEQYF
TRBJ2-1 TRBD1 . TRBV20-1 TGCAGTGCTAGAAATAGGGGGACAGGGGGGTATGAGCAGTTCTTC CSARNRGTGGYEQFF
TRBJ2-7 TRBD1 . TRBV4-2 TGTGCCAGCAGCCAAGAAACAGGGGACCTCTACGAGCAGTACTTC CASSQETGDLYEQYF
TRBJ2-5 TRBD2 . TRBV2 TGTGCCAGCAGTGAACAACTAGCGGGTTCACCGTACCAAGAGACCCAGTACTTC CASSEQLAGSPYQETQYF
TRBJ1-6 . few TRBV10-3 TGTGCCATCAAAATCGACAGGAATAATTCACCCCTCCACTTT CAIKIDRNNSPLHF
TRBJ2-1 TRBD2 few TRBV14 TGTGCCAGCAAGGGACTAGCGGGGAACAATGAGCAGTTCTTC CASKGLAGNNEQFF
TRBJ1-6 TRBD1 . TRBV7-8 TGTGCCAGCAGCTCGACAGGGGTCTCCTATAATGCACCCCTCCACTTT CASSSTGVSYNAPLHF
TRBJ2-1 TRBD2 . TRBV18 TGTGCCAGCTCACTTCGACTAGCGGGGGACCTTTACAATGAGCAGTTCTTC CASSLRLAGDLYNEQFF
TRBJ2-7 . . TRBV7-2 TGTGCCAGCAGCTCTTCGACACTCTCCTACGAGCAGTACTTC CASSSSTLSYEQYF
TRBJ2-5 TRBD2 few TRBV7-2 TGTGCCAGCAGCTCACTAGCGTGGGAGACCCAGTACTTC CASSSLAWETQYF
TRBJ2-3 . once TRBV6-6 TGTGCCAGCAGTTACGGCTTAGCACGCCATACGCAGTATTTT CASSYGLARHTQYF
TRBJ2-1 . once TRBV4-2 TGTGCCAGCAGCCACAACCTAGCTTTCTCCTACAATGAGCAGTTCTTC CASSHNLAFSYNEQFF
TRBJ2-1 . . TRBV6-5 TGTGCCAGCAGTTACGGCTACAATGGGCAGTTCTTC CASSYGYNGQFF
TRBJ2-6 . . TRBV6-5 TGTGCCAGCAGTTACTCGTCCTTAAGCTCTGGGGCCAACGTCCTGACTTTC CASSYSSLSSGANVLTF
TRBJ2-2 . . TRBV11-1 TGTGCCAGCAGGGGCCGTGGCTCGAACACCGGGGAGCTGTTTTTT CASRGRGSNTGELFF
TRBJ2-4 TRBD1 once TRBV10-3 TGTGCCATCAGTGAACAGGGGGCCAAAAACATTCAGTACTTC CAISEQGAKNIQYF
TRBJ1-1 TRBD1 once TRBV2 TGTGCCAGCAGTGTTGACAGGGGGCGTACTGAAGCTTTCTTT CASSVDRGRTEAFF
TRBJ2-3 . . TRBV9 TGTGCCAGCAGCGTTACTAGCAGGGCAGATACGCAGTATTTT CASSVTSRADTQYF
TRBJ2-5 . . TRBV7-2 TGTGCCAGCAGCCCTCTATTGGGGTTCTCGAGGCAGGAGCAGTACTTC CASSPLLGFSRQEQYF
TRBJ1-2 . . TRBV25-1 TGTGCCAGCACCGGGACTTCTCTTGATGGCTACACCTTC CASTGTSLDGYTF
TRBJ2-3 TRBD1 . TRBV7-3 TGTGCCAGCAGCCCACAGGGGGTCATAAATACGCAGTATTTT CASSPQGVINTQYF
TRBJ2-1 . . TRBV12-5 TGTGCTAGTGGTCCGGACTACAATGAGCAGTTCTTC CASGPDYNEQFF
TRBJ2-7 . . TRBV4-1 TGCGCCAGCAGCCACATACCGGGTTACGAGCAGTACTTC CASSHIPGYEQYF
TRBJ2-1 . . TRBV20-1 TGCAGTGCTAGAGATCGGCCAGCGAGGGATGAGCAGTTCTTC CSARDRPARDEQFF
TRBJ1-2 . . TRBV12-3/TRBV12-4 TGTGCCAGCAGCCCCGCTCTACATGGCTACACCTTC CASSPALHGYTF
TRBJ2-1 . . TRBV20-1 TGCAGTGCTAGTAGGCGGAGTTCTTATAACAATGAGCAGTTCTTC CSASRRSSYNNEQFF
TRBJ2-1 TRBD2 . TRBV11-3 TGTGCCAGCAGCCGAGGCAGGACTAGCGGGGGTAATGAGCAGTTCTTC CASSRGRTSGGNEQFF
TRBJ1-4 . . TRBV28 TGTGCCAGCAGTTTCCTCCGGGAGGGGGAAAAACTGTTTTTT CASSFLREGEKLFF
TRBJ2-4 . . TRBV28 TGTGCCAGCAGTCTAGACTCCGGAGCCTTAAGGAGGTACTTC CASSLDSGALRRYF
TRBJ2-7 . . TRBV20-1 TGCAGTGGTGACCTCCCGGACAACTCCTACGAGCAGTACTTC CSGDLPDNSYEQYF
TRBJ2-6 . . TRBV9 TGTGCCAGCGGAGCAGGTCCTGGGGCCAACGTCCTGACTTTC CASGAGPGANVLTF
TRBJ2-5 TRBD2 many TRBV6-5 TGTGCCAGCAGGAGACTAGCGGGGGGCGGGATGGAGACCCAGTACTTC CASRRLAGGGMETQYF
TRBJ2-1 . . TRBV21-1 TGTGCCAGCACTCACCGGGACAGCAAGAACAATGAGCAGTTCTTC CASTHRDSKNNEQFF
TRBJ2-7 . . TRBV27 TGTGCCAGCAGTTTGAGGGGGACAATTGGCAATGAGCAGTACTTC CASSLRGTIGNEQYF
TRBJ1-6 TRBD1 few TRBV7-6 TGTGCCAGCAGCATCAACAGGGGTGAGTCACCCCTCCACTTT CASSINRGESPLHF
TRBJ2-7 . once TRBV4-1 TGCGCCAGCAGCCAAGTCATAGACAGCTACGAGCAGTACTTC CASSQVIDSYEQYF
TRBJ2-5 . . TRBV12-3/TRBV12-4 TGTGCCAGCAGTTCGGAGGGGGGGGGCAGAGAGACCCAGTACTTC CASSSEGGGRETQYF
TRBJ1-6 . . TRBV7-3 TGTGCTAGCAGCTTAACGGGGGCCGATAATTCACCCCTCCACTTT CASSLTGADNSPLHF
TRBJ2-5 . . TRBV29-1 TGCAGCGTCTCGACAGGAGAACAAGAGACCCAGTACTTC CSVSTGEQETQYF
TRBJ2-7 . . TRBV29-1 TGCAGCGTTGATTCGGGGGCTAACGGTTACGAGCAGTACTTC CSVDSGANGYEQYF
TRBJ2-2 TRBD1 . TRBV12-3/TRBV12-4 TGTGCCAGCGAGACAGGGGTCGCCGGGGAGCTGTTTTTT CASETGVAGELFF
TRBJ2-1 TRBD2 few TRBV29-1 TGCAGCGCTACCCTAGCGGGGGCGGCCATTGAGCAGTTCTTC CSATLAGAAIEQFF
TRBJ2-3 . . TRBV3-1 TGTGCCAGCAGCCAAGAGGGTAGCGGTACGCAGTATTTT CASSQEGSGTQYF
TRBJ2-1 . . TRBV20-1 TGCAGTGCTAGTGTCGATGAGCAGTTCTTC CSASVDEQFF
TRBJ2-2 TRBD2 . TRBV20-1 TGCAGTGCTAGAGATAGAAAGACTAGCGGGGTCACCGGGGAGCTGTTTTTT CSARDRKTSGVTGELFF
TRBJ2-7 . once TRBV7-2 TGTGCCAGCAGCGCCACGGGGAGCCGCTCCTACGAGCAGTACTTC CASSATGSRSYEQYF
TRBJ2-1 . . TRBV12-3/TRBV12-4 TGTGCCAGCAGTCCAAATCGGGAGACCCAGTTCTTC CASSPNRETQFF
TRBJ2-2 . . TRBV4-3 TGCGCCAGCAGTACCCAGGGGAAGGGGGGGGAGCTGTTTTTT CASSTQGKGGELFF
TRBJ2-3 . . TRBV5-1 TGCGCCAGCAGCTTCGGGGCGCCAGATACGCAGTATTTT CASSFGAPDTQYF
TRBJ2-5 TRBD1 . TRBV20-1 TGCAGTGCTAACAGGGGGCAAGAGACCCAGTACTTC CSANRGQETQYF
TRBJ1-2 TRBD1 . TRBV2 TGTGCCAGCAGGCCCGGGACAGCGCAAAACTATGGCTACACCTTC CASRPGTAQNYGYTF
TRBJ1-4 TRBD1 . TRBV29-1 TGCAGCACCCGTCGGACAGGGGCAGATGAAAAACTGTTTTTT CSTRRTGADEKLFF
TRBJ1-5 TRBD1 . TRBV3-1 TGTGCCAGCAGCCAAGGTGGGGACAGGTTTAAAGGGAGCAATCAGCCCCAGCATTTT CASSQGGDRFKGSNQPQHF